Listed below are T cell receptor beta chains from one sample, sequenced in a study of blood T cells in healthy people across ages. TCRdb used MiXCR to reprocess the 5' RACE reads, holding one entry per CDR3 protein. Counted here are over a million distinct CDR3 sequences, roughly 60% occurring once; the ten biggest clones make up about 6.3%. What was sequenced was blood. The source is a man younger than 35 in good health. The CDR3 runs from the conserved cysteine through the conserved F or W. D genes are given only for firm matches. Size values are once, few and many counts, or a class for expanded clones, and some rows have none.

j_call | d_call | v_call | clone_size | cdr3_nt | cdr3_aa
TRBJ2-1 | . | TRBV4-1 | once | TGCGCCAGCAGCCAAGCTCCACTGAGCTCCTACAATGAGCAGTTCTTC | CASSQAPLSSYNEQFF
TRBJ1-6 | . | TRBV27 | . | TGTGCCAGCTCGTCGGAGGATGGATATTCACCCCTCCACTTT | CASSSEDGYSPLHF
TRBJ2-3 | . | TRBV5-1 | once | TGCGCCAGCAAGACAGTCTCTAGCACAGATACGCAGTATTTT | CASKTVSSTDTQYF
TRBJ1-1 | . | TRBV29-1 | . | TGCAGCGTTGAAGGGCAGCCCCTCCTGCTGAACACTGAAGCTTTCTTT | CSVEGQPLLLNTEAFF
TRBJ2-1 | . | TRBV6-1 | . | TGTGCCAGCAGTGACGTGGATATCGGATACAATGAGCAGTTCTTC | CASSDVDIGYNEQFF
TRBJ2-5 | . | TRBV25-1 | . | TGTGCCAGCAGTGAGAGGGGTTCGGAGACCCAGTACTTC | CASSERGSETQYF
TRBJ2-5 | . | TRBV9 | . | TGTGCCAGCAGCGCCCTCCCTGGGGAGCAAGAGACCCAGTACTTC | CASSALPGEQETQYF
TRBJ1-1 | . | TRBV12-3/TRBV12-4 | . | TGTGCCAGCATCGGGACTTTGGGGACTGAAGCTTTCTTT | CASIGTLGTEAFF
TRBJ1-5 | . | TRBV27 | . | TGTGCCAGTAGGACGCAAGGACAGCCCCAGCATTTT | CASRTQGQPQHF
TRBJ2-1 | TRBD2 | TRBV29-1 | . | TGCAGCGTTGGCCACGGAGATAGACTAGCGGGGCCCGAGCAGTTCTTC | CSVGHGDRLAGPEQFF
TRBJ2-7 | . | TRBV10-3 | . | TGTGCCATCAGTCCTAGGAGGGGTTCCTACGAGCAGTACTTC | CAISPRRGSYEQYF
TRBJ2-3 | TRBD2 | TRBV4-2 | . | TGTGCCAGCAGCCAAGCAGTGATAGCGGGGGGCACAGATACGCAGTATTTT | CASSQAVIAGGTDTQYF
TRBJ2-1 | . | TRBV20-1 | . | TGCAGTGCTAGTTCGCCTTACAATGAGCAGTTCTTC | CSASSPYNEQFF
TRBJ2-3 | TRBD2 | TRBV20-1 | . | TGCAGTGCTAGTGGTAGCGGGGGGGGAGGAGGCACAGATACGCAGTATTTT | CSASGSGGGGGTDTQYF
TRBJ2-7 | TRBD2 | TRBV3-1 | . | TGTGCCAGCAGCCCGATACCTACTAGCGCTTACGAGCAGTACTTC | CASSPIPTSAYEQYF
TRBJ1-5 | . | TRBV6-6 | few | TGTGCCAGCTATGACAGCCTGTATCAGCCCCAGCATTTT | CASYDSLYQPQHF
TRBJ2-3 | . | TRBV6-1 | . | TGTGCCAGCAAGGGTGGAGACACAGATACGCAGTATTTT | CASKGGDTDTQYF
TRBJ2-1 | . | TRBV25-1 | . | TGTGCCAGCAGTGAAACAGGGTGGGGCCTTGAGCAGTTCTTC | CASSETGWGLEQFF
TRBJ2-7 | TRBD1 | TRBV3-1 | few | TGTGCCAGCAGTTGGACAGGGGGCATGGCCTACGAGCAGTACTTC | CASSWTGGMAYEQYF
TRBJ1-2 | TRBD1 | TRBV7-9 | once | TGTGCCAGCAGCCTCACCGGGACAGATCATAACTATGGCTACACCTTC | CASSLTGTDHNYGYTF
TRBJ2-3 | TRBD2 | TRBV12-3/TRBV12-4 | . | TGTGCCAGCAGTTTCCTAGCGGAGGATCTAAACAAAGGAGATACGCAGTATTTT | CASSFLAEDLNKGDTQYF
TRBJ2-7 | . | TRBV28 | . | TGTGCCAGCAGTTTTGGAGGGGGGAAAAACGAGCAGTACTTC | CASSFGGGKNEQYF
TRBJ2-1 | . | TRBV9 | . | TGTGCCAGCAGTGGAGACAGCCCGGGTGTCTCCTACAATGAGCAGTTCTTC | CASSGDSPGVSYNEQFF
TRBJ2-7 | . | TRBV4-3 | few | TGCGCCAGCAGCCAAACCGCGGTGACCGAGCAGTACTTC | CASSQTAVTEQYF
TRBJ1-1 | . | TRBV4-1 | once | TGCGCCAGCAGCCAAGAAGAGGGGGAGTATGGCACTGAAGCTTTCTTT | CASSQEEGEYGTEAFF
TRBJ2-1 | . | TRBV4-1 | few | TGCGCCAGCCGGGACCAGTCCTACAATGAGCAGTTCTTC | CASRDQSYNEQFF
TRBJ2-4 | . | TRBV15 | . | TGTGCCACCAGCAGAGATTTCGGGACACCTTTCCAAAACATTCAGTACTTC | CATSRDFGTPFQNIQYF
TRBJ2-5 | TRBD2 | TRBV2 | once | TGTGCCAGCAGGCCCCTCGTGGGGGGGCAAGAGACCCAGTACTTC | CASRPLVGGQETQYF
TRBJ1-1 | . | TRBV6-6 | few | TGTGCCAGCAGTTACGCCCCTGACAGGAACACTGAAGCTTTCTTT | CASSYAPDRNTEAFF
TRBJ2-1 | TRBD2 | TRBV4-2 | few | TGTGCCAGCAGCCAAGATCCCCCTAGCGGGATGTACAATGAGCAGTTCTTC | CASSQDPPSGMYNEQFF
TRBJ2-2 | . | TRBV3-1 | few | TGTGCCAGCAGCCAGATGGCGGAGTACACCGGGGAGCTGTTTTTT | CASSQMAEYTGELFF
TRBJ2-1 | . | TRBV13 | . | TGTGCCAGCAGCTTCCCGGACAGTGGCGACTCCAATGAGCAGTTCTTC | CASSFPDSGDSNEQFF
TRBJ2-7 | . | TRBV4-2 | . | TGTGCCAGCAGCCAAGATCCAACGAGACGTCCGGACGAGCAGTACTTC | CASSQDPTRRPDEQYF
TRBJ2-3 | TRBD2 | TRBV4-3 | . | TGCGCCAGCAGCCAAGGGCGGGAAGCGGGGGGAGGAGATACGCAGTATTTT | CASSQGREAGGGDTQYF
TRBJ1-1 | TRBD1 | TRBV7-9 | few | TGTGCCAGCAGCTTGGTACAGGGGAGGACTGAAGCTTTCTTT | CASSLVQGRTEAFF